These T cell receptor beta chains were read from a single sample in a study of T cells in Graves' hyperthyroidism and ophthalmopathy. Each CDR3 protein is one row after TCRdb ran MiXCR on the multiplex PCR reads. The sample lists 300,000 to 400,000 distinct CDR3 sequences; about 21% were seen once. Input material: blood. All receptors derive from a woman aged 45-60 years with Graves' hyperthyroidism. The CDR3 runs from the conserved cysteine through the conserved F or W.

TRBV20-1	TRBJ2-3	CSARPMGASTDTQYF
TRBV28	TRBJ1-5	CASSTHRGTGNQPQHF
TRBV27	TRBJ2-5	CASSWTRGETQYF
TRBV27	TRBJ1-4	CASSLHIANEKLFF
TRBV6-1	TRBJ2-6	CASSPGESGANVLTF
TRBV5-1	TRBJ2-5	CASSPLEGETQYF
TRBV28	TRBJ2-7	CASSNQAHLIHEQYF
TRBV9	TRBJ2-7	CASSASHRGTYEQYF
TRBV7-8	TRBJ1-4	CASSLAGVNEKLFF
TRBV5-4	TRBJ2-5	CASSLAGGRGPQETQYF
TRBV27	TRBJ2-1	CASRLRGTAYNEQFF
TRBV5-6	TRBJ1-5	CASSQQGVSNQPQHF
TRBV6-2/TRBV6-3	TRBJ2-7	CASSAPDRGVDEQYF
TRBV20-1	TRBJ1-5	CSATWGMSNQPQHF
TRBV20-1	TRBJ2-7	CSARGSGGRDEQYF
TRBV29-1	TRBJ2-7	CSGRDTSPGEQYF
TRBV20-1	TRBJ2-2	CSAKGNTGELFF
TRBV11-2	TRBJ2-1	CASSLDGGRGRDEQFF
TRBV18	TRBJ2-1	CASSPREVAHHTLNNEQFF
TRBV28	TRBJ2-7	CASSFAGPHGSSYEQYF
TRBV7-8	TRBJ1-5	CASSLVGLRGRRDQPQHF
TRBV12-3/TRBV12-4	TRBJ2-5	CASSLGGGGETQYF
TRBV18	TRBJ2-5	CASSPTPSRYQETQYF
TRBV5-1	TRBJ1-2	CASSPEIANYGYTF
TRBV12-3/TRBV12-4	TRBJ2-6	CASSLSGTGGLSGANVLTF
TRBV6-1	TRBJ1-5	CASSETSQPQHF
TRBV20-1	TRBJ2-7	CSAVGYLQGTYEQYF
TRBV10-3	TRBJ2-7	CAISESNASGGPFPRYEQYF
TRBV28	TRBJ1-2	CASSWENYGYTF
TRBV12-5	TRBJ2-7	CASGLFAGPSYEQCF
TRBV7-9	TRBJ2-7	CASSPGLEQYF
TRBV20-1	TRBJ2-1	CSAREGTRMAYEQFF
TRBV6-1	TRBJ1-5	CASSDFPSSNQPQHF
TRBV7-9	TRBJ2-2	CASSPPGDRELFF
TRBV28	TRBJ2-7	CASSPGLAGSYEQYF
TRBV28	TRBJ1-2	CASTDLDGGSYGYTF
TRBV29-1	TRBJ2-1	CSVVLTGTNNNEQFF
TRBV30	TRBJ2-7	CAWSEGYEQYF
TRBV28	TRBJ1-3	CASSLWTVRNRTIYF
TRBV30	TRBJ2-3	CAWSRLAGDTQYF
TRBV9	TRBJ1-6	CASSSRPDSPLHF
TRBV28	TRBJ2-5	CASSFGGQETQYF
TRBV20-1	TRBJ2-3	CSAWTMGGDTQYF
TRBV3-1	TRBJ2-4	CASSQGQGSKNIQYF
TRBV12-3/TRBV12-4	TRBJ2-7	CASSLAGRDGEQYF
TRBV28	TRBJ1-2	CASSLYLGDGYTF
TRBV30	TRBJ2-1	CAWSGLAYNEQFF
TRBV19	TRBJ2-2	CASINWNTGELFF
TRBV19	TRBJ2-1	CASSNTPGLAGGRSYNEQFF
TRBV12-3/TRBV12-4	TRBJ2-5	CASSARQGQETQYF
TRBV7-3	TRBJ2-2	CASSFRPGELFF
TRBV28	TRBJ1-5	CASSFTEESNQPQHF
TRBV28	TRBJ2-1	CASRPAGTETYNEQFF
TRBV12-3/TRBV12-4	TRBJ2-5	CASSLGGGPQETQYF
TRBV2	TRBJ1-1	CASSPKFGDRANAFF
TRBV12-3/TRBV12-4	TRBJ1-2	CASSRGIGVRGYTF
TRBV14	TRBJ2-1	CASSQVTSYYNEQFF